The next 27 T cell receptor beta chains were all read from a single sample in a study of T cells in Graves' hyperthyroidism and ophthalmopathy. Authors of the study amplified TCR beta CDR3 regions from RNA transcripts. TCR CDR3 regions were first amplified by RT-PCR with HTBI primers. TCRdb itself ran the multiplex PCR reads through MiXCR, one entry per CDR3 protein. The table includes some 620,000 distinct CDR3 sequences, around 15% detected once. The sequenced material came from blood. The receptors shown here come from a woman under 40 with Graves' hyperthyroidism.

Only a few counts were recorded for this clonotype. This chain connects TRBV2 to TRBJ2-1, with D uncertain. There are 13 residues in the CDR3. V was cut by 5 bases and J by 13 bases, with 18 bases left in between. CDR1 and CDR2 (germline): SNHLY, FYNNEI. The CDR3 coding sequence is TGTGCCAGCAGTACTTCCGGACCGGAAGTACAGTTCTTC. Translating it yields CASSTSGPEVQFF.

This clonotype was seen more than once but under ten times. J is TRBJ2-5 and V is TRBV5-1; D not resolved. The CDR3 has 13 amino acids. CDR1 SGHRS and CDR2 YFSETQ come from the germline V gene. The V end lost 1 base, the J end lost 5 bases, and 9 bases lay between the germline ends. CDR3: CASSLFSWETQYF. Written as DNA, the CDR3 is TGCGCCAGCAGCTTGTTTTCCTGGGAGACCCAGTACTTC.

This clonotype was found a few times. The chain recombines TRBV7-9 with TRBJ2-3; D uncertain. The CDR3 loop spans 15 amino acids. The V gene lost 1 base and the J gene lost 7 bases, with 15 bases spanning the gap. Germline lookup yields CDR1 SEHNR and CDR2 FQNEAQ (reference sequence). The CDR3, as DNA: TGTGCCAGCAGCTTAGACGGGTCGGGTTGGCATACGCAGTATTTT. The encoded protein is CASSLDGSGWHTQYF. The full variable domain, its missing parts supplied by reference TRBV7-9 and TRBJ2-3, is DTGVSQNPRHKITKRGQNVTFRCDPISEHNRLYWYRQTLGQGPEFLTYFQNEAQLEKSRLLSDRFSAERPKGSFSTLEIQRTEQGDSAMYLCASSLDGSGWHTQYFGPGTRLTVL.

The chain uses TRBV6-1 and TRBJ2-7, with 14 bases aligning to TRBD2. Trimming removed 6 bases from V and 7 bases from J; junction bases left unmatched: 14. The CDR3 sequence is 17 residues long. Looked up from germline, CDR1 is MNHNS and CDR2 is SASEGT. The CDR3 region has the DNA TGTGCCAGCAGATTTACAGGAGGGACTAGCGGGAGCGGGGAGCAGTACTTC. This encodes CASRFTGGTSGSGEQYF.

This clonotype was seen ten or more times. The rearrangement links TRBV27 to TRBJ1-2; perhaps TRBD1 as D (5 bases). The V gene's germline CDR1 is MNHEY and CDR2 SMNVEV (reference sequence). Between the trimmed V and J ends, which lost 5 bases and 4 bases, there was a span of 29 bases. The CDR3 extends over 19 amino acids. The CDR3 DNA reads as TGTGCCAGCAGTCGACACGCCCCCGCGACGGACACAGCCTTCTATGGCTACACCTTC. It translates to CASSRHAPATDTAFYGYTF.

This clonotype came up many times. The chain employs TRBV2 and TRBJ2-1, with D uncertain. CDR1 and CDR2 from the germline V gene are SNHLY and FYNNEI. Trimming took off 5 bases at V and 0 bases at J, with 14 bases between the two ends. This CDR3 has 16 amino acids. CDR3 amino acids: CASSSYPTDSYNEQFF. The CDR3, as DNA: TGTGCCAGCAGTAGCTACCCAACTGACTCCTACAATGAGCAGTTCTTC.

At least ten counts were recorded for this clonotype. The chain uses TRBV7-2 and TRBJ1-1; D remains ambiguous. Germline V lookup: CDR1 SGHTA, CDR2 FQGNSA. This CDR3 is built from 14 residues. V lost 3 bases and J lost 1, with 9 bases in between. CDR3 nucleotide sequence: TGTGCCAGCAGCTTTAGTTGGTCGAACACTGAAGCTTTCTTT. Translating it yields CASSFSWSNTEAFF.

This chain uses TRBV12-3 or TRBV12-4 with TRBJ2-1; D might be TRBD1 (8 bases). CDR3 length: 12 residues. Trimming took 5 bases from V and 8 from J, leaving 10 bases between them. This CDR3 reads CASSTGGDEQFF. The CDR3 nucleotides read TGTGCCAGCAGTACAGGGGGGGATGAGCAGTTCTTC.

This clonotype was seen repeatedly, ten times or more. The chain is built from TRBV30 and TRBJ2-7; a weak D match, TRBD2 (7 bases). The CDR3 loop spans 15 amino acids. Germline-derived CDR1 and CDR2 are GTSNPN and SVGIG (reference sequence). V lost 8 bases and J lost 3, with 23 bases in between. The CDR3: CARRGQAGEGYEQYF. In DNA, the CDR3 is TGTGCCCGCCGGGGGCAGGCGGGAGAAGGCTACGAGCAGTACTTC.

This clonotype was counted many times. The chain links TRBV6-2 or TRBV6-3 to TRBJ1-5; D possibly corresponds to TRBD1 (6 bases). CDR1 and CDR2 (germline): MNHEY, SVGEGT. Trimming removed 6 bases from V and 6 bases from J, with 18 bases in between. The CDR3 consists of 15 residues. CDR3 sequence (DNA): TGTGCCAGCAGACGCCGGGGGCAGGAGGGTCAGCCCCAGCATTTT. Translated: CASRRRGQEGQPQHF.

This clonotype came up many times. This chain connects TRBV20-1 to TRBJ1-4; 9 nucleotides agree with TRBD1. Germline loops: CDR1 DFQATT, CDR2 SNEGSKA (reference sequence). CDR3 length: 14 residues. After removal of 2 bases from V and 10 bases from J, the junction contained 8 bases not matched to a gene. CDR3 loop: CSARPETGGGKLFF. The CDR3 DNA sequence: TGCAGTGCTAGACCGGAAACAGGGGGCGGAAAACTGTTTTTT.

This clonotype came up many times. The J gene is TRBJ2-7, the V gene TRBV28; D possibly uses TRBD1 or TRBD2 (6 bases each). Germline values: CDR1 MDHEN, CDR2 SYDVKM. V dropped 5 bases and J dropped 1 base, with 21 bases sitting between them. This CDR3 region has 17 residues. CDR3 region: CASSPSGAGAESYEQYF. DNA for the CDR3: TGTGCCAGCAGTCCTTCGGGGGCAGGGGCCGAATCCTACGAGCAGTACTTC.

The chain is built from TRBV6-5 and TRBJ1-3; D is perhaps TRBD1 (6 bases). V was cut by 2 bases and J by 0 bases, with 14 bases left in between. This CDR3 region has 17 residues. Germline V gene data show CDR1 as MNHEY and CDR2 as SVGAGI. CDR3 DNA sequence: TGTGCCAGCAGTTACCCCAGGGGAACGCGCTCTGGAAACACCATATATTTT. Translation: CASSYPRGTRSGNTIYF.

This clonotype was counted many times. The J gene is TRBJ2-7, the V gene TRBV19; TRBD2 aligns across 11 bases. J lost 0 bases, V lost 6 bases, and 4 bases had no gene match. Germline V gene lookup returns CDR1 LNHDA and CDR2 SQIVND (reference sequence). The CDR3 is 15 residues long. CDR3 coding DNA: TGTGCCAGTAGCGGGACTAGCGGAGACTCCTACGAGCAGTACTTC. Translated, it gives CASSGTSGDSYEQYF. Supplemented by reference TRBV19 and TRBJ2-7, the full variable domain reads DGGITQSPKYLFRKEGQNVTLSCEQNLNHDAMYWYRQDPGQGLRLIYYSQIVNDFQKGDIAEGYSVSREKKESFPLTVTSAQKNPTAFYLCASSGTSGDSYEQYFGPGTRLTVT.

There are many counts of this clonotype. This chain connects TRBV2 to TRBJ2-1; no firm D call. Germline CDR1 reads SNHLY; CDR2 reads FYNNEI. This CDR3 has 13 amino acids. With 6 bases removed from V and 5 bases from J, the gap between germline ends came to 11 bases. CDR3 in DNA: TGTGCCAGCAGGTGGTCGACAAACAATGAGCAGTTCTTC. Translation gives CASRWSTNNEQFF.

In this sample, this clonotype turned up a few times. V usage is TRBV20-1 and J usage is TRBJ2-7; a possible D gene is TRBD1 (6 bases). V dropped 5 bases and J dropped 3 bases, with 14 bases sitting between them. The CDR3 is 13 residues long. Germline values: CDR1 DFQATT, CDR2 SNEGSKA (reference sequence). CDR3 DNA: TGCAGTGCTCTGGGCAGGGGAAACTACGAGCAGTACTTC. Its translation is CSALGRGNYEQYF.

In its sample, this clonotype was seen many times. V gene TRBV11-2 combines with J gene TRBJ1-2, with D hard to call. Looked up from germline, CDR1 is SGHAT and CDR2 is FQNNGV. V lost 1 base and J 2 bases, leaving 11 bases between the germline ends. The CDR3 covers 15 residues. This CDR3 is CASSLGPGVNYGYTF. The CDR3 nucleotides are TGTGCCAGCAGCTTAGGACCGGGAGTAAACTATGGCTACACCTTC.

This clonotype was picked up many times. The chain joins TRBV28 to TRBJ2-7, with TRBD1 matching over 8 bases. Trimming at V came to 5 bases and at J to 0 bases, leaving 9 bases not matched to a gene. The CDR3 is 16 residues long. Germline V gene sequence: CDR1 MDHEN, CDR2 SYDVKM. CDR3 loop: CASSPGGGQGSYEQYF. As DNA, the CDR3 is TGTGCCAGCAGTCCCGGCGGTGGACAGGGCTCCTACGAGCAGTACTTC. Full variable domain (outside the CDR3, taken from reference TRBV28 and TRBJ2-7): DVKVTQSSRYLVKRTGEKVFLECVQDMDHENMFWYRQDPGLGLRLIYFSYDVKMKEKGDIPEGYSVSREKKERFSLILESASTNQTSMYLCASSPGGGQGSYEQYFGPGTRLTVT.

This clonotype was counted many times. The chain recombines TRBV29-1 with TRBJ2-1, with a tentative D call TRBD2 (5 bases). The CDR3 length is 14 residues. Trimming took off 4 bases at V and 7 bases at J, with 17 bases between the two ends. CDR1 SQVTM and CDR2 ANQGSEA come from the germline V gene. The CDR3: CSVVRLGVANEQFF. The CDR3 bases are TGCAGCGTTGTACGTCTCGGGGTGGCGAATGAGCAGTTCTTC.

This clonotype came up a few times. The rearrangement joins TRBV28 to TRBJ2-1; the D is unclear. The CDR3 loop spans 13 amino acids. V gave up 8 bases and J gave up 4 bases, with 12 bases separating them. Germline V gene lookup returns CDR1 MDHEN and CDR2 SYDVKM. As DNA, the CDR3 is TGTGCCAGCTCACCCCACGGTTACAATGAGCAGTTCTTC. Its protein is CASSPHGYNEQFF.

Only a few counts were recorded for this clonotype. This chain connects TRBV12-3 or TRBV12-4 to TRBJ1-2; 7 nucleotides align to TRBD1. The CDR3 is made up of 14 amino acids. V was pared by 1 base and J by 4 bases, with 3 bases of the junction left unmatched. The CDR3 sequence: CASSLGGQLYGYTF. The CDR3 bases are TGTGCCAGCAGTTTAGGGGGACAGCTCTATGGCTACACCTTC.

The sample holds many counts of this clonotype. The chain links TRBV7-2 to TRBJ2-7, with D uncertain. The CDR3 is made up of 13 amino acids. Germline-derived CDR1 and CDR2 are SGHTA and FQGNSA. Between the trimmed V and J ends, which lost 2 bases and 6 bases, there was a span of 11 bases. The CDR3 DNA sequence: TGTGCCAGCAGCTTAATTGGGTACGGCGAGCAGTACTTC. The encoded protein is CASSLIGYGEQYF.

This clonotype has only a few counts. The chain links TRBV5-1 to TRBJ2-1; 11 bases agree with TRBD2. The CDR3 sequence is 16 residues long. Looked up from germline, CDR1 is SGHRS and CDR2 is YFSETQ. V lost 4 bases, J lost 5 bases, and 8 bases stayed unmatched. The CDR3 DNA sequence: TGCGCCAGCAGCGAGGCGACTAGCGGGGTAAACAATGAGCAGTTCTTC. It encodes CASSEATSGVNNEQFF.

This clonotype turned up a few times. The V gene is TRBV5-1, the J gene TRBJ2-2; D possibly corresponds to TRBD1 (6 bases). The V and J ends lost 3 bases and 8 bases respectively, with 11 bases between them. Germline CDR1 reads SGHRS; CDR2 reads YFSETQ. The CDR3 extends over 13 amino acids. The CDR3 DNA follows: TGCGCCAGCAGCTCCATGGGGGCTGGGGAGCTGTTTTTT. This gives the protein CASSSMGAGELFF.

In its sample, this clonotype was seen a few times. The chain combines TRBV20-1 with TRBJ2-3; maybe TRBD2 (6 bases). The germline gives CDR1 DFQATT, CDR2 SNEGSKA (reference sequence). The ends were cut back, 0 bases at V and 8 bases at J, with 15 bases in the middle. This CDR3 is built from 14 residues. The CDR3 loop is CSARDFGGSSTQYF. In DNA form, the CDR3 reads TGCAGTGCTAGAGATTTCGGAGGGTCAAGTACGCAGTATTTT.

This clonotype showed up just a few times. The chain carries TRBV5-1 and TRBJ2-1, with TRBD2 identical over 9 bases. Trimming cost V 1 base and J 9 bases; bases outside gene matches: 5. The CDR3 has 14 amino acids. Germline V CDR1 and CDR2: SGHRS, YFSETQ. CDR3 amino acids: CASSLLAGDTEQFF. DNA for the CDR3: TGCGCCAGCAGCTTGTTAGCGGGAGATACTGAGCAGTTCTTC.

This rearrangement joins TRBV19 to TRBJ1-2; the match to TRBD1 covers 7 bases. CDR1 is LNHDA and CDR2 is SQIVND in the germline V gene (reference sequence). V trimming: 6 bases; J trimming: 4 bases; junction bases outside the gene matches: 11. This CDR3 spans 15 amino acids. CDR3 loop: CASSNEPGGRYGYTF. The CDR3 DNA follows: TGTGCCAGTAGCAACGAACCAGGGGGTCGCTATGGCTACACCTTC.